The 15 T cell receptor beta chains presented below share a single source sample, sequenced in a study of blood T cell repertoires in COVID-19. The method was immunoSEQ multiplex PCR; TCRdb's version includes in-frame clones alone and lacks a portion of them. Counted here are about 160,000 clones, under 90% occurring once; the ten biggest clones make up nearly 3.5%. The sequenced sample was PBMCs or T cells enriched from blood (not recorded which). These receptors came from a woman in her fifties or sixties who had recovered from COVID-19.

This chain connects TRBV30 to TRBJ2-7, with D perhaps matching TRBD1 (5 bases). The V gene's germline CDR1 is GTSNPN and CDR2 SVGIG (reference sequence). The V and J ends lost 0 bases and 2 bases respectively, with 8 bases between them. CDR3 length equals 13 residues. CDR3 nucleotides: TGTGCCTGGAGTGTAGGACATACCTACGAGCAGTACTTC. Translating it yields CAWSVGHTYEQYF.

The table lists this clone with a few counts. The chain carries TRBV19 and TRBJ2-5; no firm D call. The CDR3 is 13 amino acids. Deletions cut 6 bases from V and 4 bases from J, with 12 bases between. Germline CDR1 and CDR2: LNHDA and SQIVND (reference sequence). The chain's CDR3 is CASRPLGGETQYF. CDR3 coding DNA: TGTGCCAGTAGGCCCCTCGGCGGAGAGACCCAGTACTTC.

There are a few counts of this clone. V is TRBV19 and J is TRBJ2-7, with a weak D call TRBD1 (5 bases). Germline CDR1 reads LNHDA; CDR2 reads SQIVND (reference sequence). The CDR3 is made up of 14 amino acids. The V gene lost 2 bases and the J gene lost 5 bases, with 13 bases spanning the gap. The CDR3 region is CASSILSRVNEQYF. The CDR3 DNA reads TGTGCCAGTAGTATACTCTCCAGGGTCAACGAGCAGTACTTC.

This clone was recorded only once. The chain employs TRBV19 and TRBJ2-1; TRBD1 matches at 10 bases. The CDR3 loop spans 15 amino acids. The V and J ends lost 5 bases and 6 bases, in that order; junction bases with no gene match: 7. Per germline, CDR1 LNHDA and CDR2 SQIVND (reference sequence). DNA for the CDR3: TGTGCCAGTAGTGTCGGGACAGGGGAGGGCAATGAGCAGTTCTTC. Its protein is CASSVGTGEGNEQFF.

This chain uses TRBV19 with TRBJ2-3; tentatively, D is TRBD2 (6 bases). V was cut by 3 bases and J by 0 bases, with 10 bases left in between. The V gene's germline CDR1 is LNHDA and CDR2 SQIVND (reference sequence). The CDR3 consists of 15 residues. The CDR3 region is CASSIFSGSTDTQYF. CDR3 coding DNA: TGTGCCAGTAGTATCTTTAGCGGAAGCACAGATACGCAGTATTTT.

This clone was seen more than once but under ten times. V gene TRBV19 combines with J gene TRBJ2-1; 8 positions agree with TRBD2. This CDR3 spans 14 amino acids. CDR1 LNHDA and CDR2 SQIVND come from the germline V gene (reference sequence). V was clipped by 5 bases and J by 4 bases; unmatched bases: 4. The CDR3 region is CASSVAGYYNEQFF. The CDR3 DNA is TGTGCCAGTAGTGTAGCGGGGTATTACAATGAGCAGTTCTTC.

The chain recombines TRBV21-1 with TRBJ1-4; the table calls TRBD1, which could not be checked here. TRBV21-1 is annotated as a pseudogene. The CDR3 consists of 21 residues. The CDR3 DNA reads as TGTGCCAGCAGCAAAGTGGGTCGGACAGGGCAATCGGGGGCAACTAATGAAAAACTGTTTTTT. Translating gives CASSKVGRTGQSGATNEKLFF.

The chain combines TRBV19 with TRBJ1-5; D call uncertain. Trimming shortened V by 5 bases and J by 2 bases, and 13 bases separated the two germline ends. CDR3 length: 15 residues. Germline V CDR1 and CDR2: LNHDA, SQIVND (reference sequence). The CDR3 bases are TGTGCCAGTAGTGGGCAGACCGGGGGCAATCAGCCCCAGCATTTT. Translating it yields CASSGQTGGNQPQHF.

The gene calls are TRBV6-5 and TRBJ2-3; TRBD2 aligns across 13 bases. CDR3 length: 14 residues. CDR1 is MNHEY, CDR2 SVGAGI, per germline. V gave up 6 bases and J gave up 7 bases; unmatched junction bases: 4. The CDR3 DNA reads TGTGCCAGCAGCTCGACTAGCGGGGGGTATACGCAGTATTTT. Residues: CASSSTSGGYTQYF.

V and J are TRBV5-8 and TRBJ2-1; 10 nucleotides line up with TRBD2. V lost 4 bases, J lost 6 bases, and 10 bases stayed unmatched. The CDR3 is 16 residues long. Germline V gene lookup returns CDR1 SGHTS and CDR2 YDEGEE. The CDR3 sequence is CASSPRLAGAFNEQFF. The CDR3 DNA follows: TGTGCCAGCAGCCCCCGACTAGCGGGCGCGTTCAATGAGCAGTTCTTC.

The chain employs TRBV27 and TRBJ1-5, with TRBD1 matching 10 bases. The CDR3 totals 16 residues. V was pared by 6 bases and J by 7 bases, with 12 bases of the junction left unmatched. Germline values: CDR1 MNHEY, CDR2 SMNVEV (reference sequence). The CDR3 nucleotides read TGTGCCAGCAGACGACAGGGGGCGACCCAGGGACAGCCCCAGCATTTT. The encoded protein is CASRRQGATQGQPQHF.

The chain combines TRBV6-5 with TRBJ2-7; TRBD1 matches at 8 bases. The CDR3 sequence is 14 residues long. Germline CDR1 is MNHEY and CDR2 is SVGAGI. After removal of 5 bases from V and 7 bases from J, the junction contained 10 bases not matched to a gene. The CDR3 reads CASSPTGVNGEQYF. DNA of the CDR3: TGTGCCAGCAGTCCGACAGGGGTGAATGGGGAGCAGTACTTC.

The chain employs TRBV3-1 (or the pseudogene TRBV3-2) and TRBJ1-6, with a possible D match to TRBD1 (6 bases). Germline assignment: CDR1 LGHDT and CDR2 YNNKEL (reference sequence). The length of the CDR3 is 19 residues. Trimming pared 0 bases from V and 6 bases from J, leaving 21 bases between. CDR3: CASSQDLGGRGVFNSPLHF. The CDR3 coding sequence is TGTGCCAGCAGCCAAGATTTAGGCGGCAGGGGTGTTTTTAATTCACCCCTCCACTTT.

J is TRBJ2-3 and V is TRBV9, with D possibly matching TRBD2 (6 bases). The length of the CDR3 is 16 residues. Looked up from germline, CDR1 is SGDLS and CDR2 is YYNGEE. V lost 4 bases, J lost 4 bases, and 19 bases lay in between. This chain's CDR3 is CASSHGGLLNADTQYF. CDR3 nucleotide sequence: TGTGCCAGCAGCCACGGGGGTCTTCTAAATGCAGATACGCAGTATTTT.

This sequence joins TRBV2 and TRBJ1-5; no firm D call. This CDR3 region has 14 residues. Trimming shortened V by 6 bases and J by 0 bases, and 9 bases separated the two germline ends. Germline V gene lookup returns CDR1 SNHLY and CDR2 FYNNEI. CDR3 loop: CASRAVRSNQPQHF. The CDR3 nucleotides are TGTGCCAGCAGGGCAGTACGTAGCAATCAGCCCCAGCATTTT.